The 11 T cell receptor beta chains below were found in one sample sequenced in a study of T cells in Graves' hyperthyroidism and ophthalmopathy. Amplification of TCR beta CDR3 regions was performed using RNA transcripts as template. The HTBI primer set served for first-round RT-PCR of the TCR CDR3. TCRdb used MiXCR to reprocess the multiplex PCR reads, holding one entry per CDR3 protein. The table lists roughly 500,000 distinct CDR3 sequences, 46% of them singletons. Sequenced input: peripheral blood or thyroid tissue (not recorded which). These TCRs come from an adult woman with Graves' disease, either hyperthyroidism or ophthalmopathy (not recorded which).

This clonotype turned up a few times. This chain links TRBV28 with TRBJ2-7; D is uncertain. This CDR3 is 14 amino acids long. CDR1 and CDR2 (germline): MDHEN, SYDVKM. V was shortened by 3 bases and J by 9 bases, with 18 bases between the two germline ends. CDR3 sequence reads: CASSFMGSSLMQYF. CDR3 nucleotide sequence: TGTGCCAGCAGTTTCATGGGGTCCTCCCTTATGCAGTACTTC.

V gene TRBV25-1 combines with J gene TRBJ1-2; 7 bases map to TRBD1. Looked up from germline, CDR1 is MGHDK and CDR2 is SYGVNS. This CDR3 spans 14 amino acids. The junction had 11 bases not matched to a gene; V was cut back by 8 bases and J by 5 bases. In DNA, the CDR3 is TGTGCCAGCTTACCGACAGGGTTGGGGTATGGCTACACCTTC. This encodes CASLPTGLGYGYTF.

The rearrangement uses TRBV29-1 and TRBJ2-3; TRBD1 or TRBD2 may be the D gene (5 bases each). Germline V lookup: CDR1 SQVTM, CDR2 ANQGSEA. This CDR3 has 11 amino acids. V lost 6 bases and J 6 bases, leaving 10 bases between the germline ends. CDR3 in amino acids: CSVGDLDTQYF. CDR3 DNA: TGCAGCGTCGGGGACCTCGATACGCAGTATTTT.

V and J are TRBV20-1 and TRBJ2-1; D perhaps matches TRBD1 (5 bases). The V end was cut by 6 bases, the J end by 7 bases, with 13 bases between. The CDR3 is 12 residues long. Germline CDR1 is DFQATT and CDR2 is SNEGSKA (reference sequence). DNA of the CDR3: TGCAGTGCCGCAAGAAGGGGTAATGAGCAGTTCTTC. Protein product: CSAARRGNEQFF.

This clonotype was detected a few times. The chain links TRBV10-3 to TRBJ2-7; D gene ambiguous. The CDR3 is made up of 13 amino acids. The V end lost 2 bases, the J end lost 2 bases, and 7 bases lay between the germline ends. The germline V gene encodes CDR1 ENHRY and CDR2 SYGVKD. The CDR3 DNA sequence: TGTGCCATCAGTGAGCCGGACGCCTACGAGCAGTACTTC. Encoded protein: CAISEPDAYEQYF.

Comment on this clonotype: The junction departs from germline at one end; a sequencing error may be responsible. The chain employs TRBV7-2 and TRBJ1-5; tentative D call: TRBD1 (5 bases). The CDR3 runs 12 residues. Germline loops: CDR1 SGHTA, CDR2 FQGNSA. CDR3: CASSLGVGPEHF. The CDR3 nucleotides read TGTGCCAGCAGCTTAGGGGTGGGGCCCGAGCATTTT.

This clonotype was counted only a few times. The chain's CDR3 is CATSRTSEPSYEQYF. CDR3 coding DNA: TGTGCCACCAGCAGGACCAGCGAACCCTCCTACGAGCAGTACTTC. J is TRBJ2-7 and V is TRBV15; D gene ambiguous. CDR3 length: 15 residues. The V end lost 3 bases, the J end lost 0 bases, and 12 bases lay between the germline ends. The germline V gene encodes CDR1 LNHNV and CDR2 YYDKDF (reference sequence).

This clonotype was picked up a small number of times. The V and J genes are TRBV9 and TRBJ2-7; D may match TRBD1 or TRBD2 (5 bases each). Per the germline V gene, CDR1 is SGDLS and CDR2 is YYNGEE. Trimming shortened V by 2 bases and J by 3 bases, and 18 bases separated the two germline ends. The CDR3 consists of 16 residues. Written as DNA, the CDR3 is TGTGCCAGCAGCGTGGGGGTGGGGCTAGCTAGCTACGAGCAGTACTTC. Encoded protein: CASSVGVGLASYEQYF.

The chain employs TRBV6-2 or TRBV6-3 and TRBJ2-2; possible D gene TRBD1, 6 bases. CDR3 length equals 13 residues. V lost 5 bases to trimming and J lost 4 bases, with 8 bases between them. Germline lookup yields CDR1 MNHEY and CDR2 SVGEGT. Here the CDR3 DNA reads TGTGCCAGCAGTCAACAGGGCACCGGGGAGCTGTTTTTT. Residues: CASSQQGTGELFF.

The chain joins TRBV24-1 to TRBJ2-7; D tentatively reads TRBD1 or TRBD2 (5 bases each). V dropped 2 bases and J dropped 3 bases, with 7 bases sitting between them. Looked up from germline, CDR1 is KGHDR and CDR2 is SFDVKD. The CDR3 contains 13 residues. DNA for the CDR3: TGTGCCACCAGTGATTGGGACGGCTACGAGCAGTACTTC. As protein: CATSDWDGYEQYF.

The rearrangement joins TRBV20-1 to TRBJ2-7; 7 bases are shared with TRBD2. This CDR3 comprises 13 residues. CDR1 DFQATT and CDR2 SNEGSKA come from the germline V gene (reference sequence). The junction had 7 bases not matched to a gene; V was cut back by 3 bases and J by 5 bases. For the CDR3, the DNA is TGCAGTGCTAGTCGCGGCGGGAGTAACGAGCAGTACTTC. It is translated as CSASRGGSNEQYF.